This is a list of T cell receptor beta chains from one sample in a study of blood T cell repertoires in COVID-19. Here immunoSEQ multiplex PCR was the method, and the copy in TCRdb shows in-frame clones only, minus some. The repertoire holds over 120,000 clones, with approximately 88% as singletons. Sample: peripheral blood. These receptors all stem from a woman aged 45-60 years with acute or convalescent COVID-19. CDR3s include the opening cysteine and the closing phenylalanine or tryptophan. D genes are given only for firm matches. Some rows mark clone size as missing; the rest say once, few, many or name a class of expanded clone.

clone_size j_call d_call v_call cdr3_aa cdr3_nt
- TRBJ1-1 - TRBV7-2 CASSSDSLFLNTEAFF TGTGCCAGCAGCTCAGACTCCCTATTCTTGAACACTGAAGCTTTCTTT
- TRBJ2-3 - TRBV5-1 CASSNGGPGDTQYF TGCGCCAGCAGTAACGGGGGGCCCGGAGATACGCAGTATTTT
- TRBJ2-5 - TRBV10-2 CAILDQETQYF TGCGCCATCCTAGACCAAGAGACCCAGTACTTC
once TRBJ1-1 - TRBV7-9 CASSPQTGHPMNTEAFF TGTGCCAGCAGCCCCCAGACGGGACACCCCATGAACACTGAAGCTTTCTTT
- TRBJ2-7 TRBD2 TRBV19 CASSLAGVSLSEQYF TGTGCCAGTAGCCTAGCGGGAGTCTCTCTCTCCGAGCAGTACTTC
- TRBJ1-2 - TRBV3-1/TRBV3-2 CASSQDDLAIYGYTF TGTGCCAGCAGCCAAGATGATCTCGCGATTTATGGCTACACCTTC
- TRBJ1-3 - TRBV7-5 CARSFPTGGDSGNTIYF TGTGCCAGAAGCTTCCCGACAGGGGGAGACTCTGGAAACACCATATATTTT
- TRBJ2-7 TRBD1 TRBV28 CASSLTGTGHYEQYF TGTGCCAGCAGTTTAACCGGGACAGGTCACTACGAGCAGTACTTC
- TRBJ2-1 TRBD2 TRBV7-3 CASSPLAGANNEQFF TGTGCCAGCAGCCCCTTAGCGGGAGCGAACAATGAGCAGTTCTTC
once TRBJ2-7 - TRBV19 CASSTTMGSGGYEQYF TGTGCCAGTAGCACCACTATGGGCAGCGGAGGGTACGAGCAGTACTTC
- TRBJ1-2 TRBD1 TRBV2 CASSEDRVYYGYTF TGTGCCAGCAGTGAGGACAGGGTCTACTATGGCTACACCTTC
- TRBJ2-4 TRBD2 TRBV6-4 CATQPGGTDLRIQYF TGTGCCACCCAACCGGGGGGTACGGATTTACGCATTCAGTACTTC
- TRBJ1-1 - TRBV5-1 CASSSTLAKEAFF TGCGCCAGCAGCTCAACGCTGGCAAAAGAAGCTTTCTTT
- TRBJ1-2 - TRBV18 CASSPTTDYGYTF TGTGCCAGCTCACCCACGACAGACTATGGCTACACCTTC
once TRBJ2-5 - TRBV5-1 CASSQAVQETQYF TGCGCCAGCAGCCAGGCCGTCCAAGAGACCCAGTACTTC
once TRBJ2-3 TRBD2 TRBV30 CAWGLAGAIDTQYF TGTGCCTGGGGACTAGCGGGGGCCATAGATACGCAGTATTTT
- TRBJ2-2 TRBD2 TRBV2 CASRTSGRSGELFF TGTGCCAGCAGGACTAGCGGGAGAAGCGGGGAGCTGTTTTTT
- TRBJ2-2 - TRBV4-1 CASSQAYTGELFF TGCGCCAGCAGCCAAGCGTACACCGGGGAGCTGTTTTTT
- TRBJ2-3 TRBD2 TRBV27 CASSKGGGRGTDTQYF TGTGCCAGCAGTAAAGGGGGCGGGAGGGGCACAGATACGCAGTATTTT
few TRBJ1-5 TRBD1 TRBV30 CAWRGTGSHQPQHF TGTGCCTGGAGGGGGACAGGGTCCCATCAGCCCCAGCATTTT
few TRBJ2-1 TRBD1 TRBV6-5 CASSPFGQVDNEQFF TGTGCCAGCAGTCCTTTCGGACAGGTGGACAATGAGCAGTTCTTC
- TRBJ2-1 TRBD2 TRBV5-4 CASSLDLAGEKQFF TGTGCCAGCAGCTTGGATCTAGCGGGGGAGAAGCAGTTCTTC
- TRBJ1-1 TRBD1 TRBV19 CASTRTTGGNTEAFF TGTGCCAGTACCCGGACTACAGGGGGGAACACTGAAGCTTTCTTT
- TRBJ2-7 - TRBV4-2 CASSQEYSGHLSFGVSYEQYF TGTGCCAGCAGCCAAGAATATTCGGGACACCTATCTTTCGGGGTTTCCTACGAGCAGTACTTC
- TRBJ2-7 - TRBV19 CASSIAPGSTYEQYF TGTGCCAGTAGTATAGCCCCGGGGTCTACCTACGAGCAGTACTTC
- TRBJ1-4 TRBD1 TRBV19 CASSRTGATNEKLFF TGTGCCAGTTCGAGGACAGGGGCAACTAATGAAAAACTGTTTTTT
- TRBJ2-7 TRBD1 TRBV25-1 CASSNRGNTYEQYF TGTGCCAGCAGTAACAGGGGAAATACCTACGAGCAGTACTTC
- TRBJ2-7 TRBD1 TRBV6-5 CASSLGQYYEQYF TGTGCCAGCAGCCTGGGACAGTACTACGAGCAGTACTTC
- TRBJ1-4 - TRBV6-5 CASSSGQTTSNEKLFF TGTGCCAGCAGTTCCGGACAGACAACCTCTAATGAAAAACTGTTTTTT
once TRBJ1-2 - TRBV11-2 CASSWSGVDYGYTF TGTGCCAGCAGCTGGAGCGGAGTTGACTATGGCTACACCTTC
- TRBJ2-7 TRBD2 TRBV6-5 CASSYSSGSFDEQYF TGTGCCAGCAGTTACTCAAGCGGGAGTTTCGACGAGCAGTACTTC
few TRBJ1-1 - TRBV7-9 CASSPAGNTEAFF TGTGCCAGCAGCCCCGCGGGGAACACTGAAGCTTTCTTT
- TRBJ2-1 - TRBV5-6 CASSLRVGGNEQFF TGTGCCAGCAGCCTCAGGGTGGGGGGCAATGAGCAGTTCTTC
- TRBJ2-7 TRBD1 TRBV11-3 CASSWGTGPYEQYF TGTGCCAGCAGCTGGGGGACAGGGCCCTACGAGCAGTACTTC
few TRBJ1-4 TRBD1 TRBV3-1/TRBV3-2 CASSQDPMGQGNDEKLFF TGTGCCAGCAGCCAAGATCCGATGGGACAGGGGAATGATGAAAAACTGTTTTTT
- TRBJ1-3 - TRBV4-1 CASSQVNTGSAYTIYF TGCGCCAGCAGCCAAGTTAACACAGGGTCAGCATACACCATATATTTT
- TRBJ1-5 - TRBV21-1 CASSKALLGLPRAYSNQPQHF TGTGCCAGCAGCAAAGCGCTTTTAGGACTGCCAAGGGCTTATAGCAATCAGCCCCAGCATTTT
- TRBJ2-5 - TRBV10-3 CAISEIQAGSLQETQYF TGTGCCATCAGTGAAATACAGGCGGGGAGTCTTCAAGAGACCCAGTACTTC
- TRBJ1-2 - TRBV5-1 CASSLGASLNYGYTF TGCGCCAGCAGCTTGGGGGCCTCCCTGAACTATGGCTACACCTTC
- TRBJ2-6 - TRBV7-3 CASSRGGTGANVLTF TGTGCCAGCAGCCGTGGAGGTACTGGGGCCAACGTCCTGACTTTC
few TRBJ1-1 - TRBV10-1 CASSPDGVNEAFF TGCGCCAGCAGCCCTGACGGGGTCAATGAAGCTTTCTTT
once TRBJ1-5 TRBD1 TRBV9 CASSGQGAPLQPQHF TGTGCCAGCAGCGGACAGGGGGCGCCCCTACAGCCCCAGCATTTT